The source of this TCR beta chain is a study of blood T cell repertoires in COVID-19. Study in general: PBMCs, B-cell-depleted T cells, or T cells were the source of the cDNA or gDNA that made up the material.

Participants spanned ages about 18 to 100 years and resided in some 22 US areas. Symptom resolution, clearance, or two negative PCRs marked the recovered donors of Cohort 3. Repertoires were generated with immunoSEQ multiplex PCR, while TCRdb's copy carries only in-frame clones and drops some. The sample holds under 200,000 clones; 88% are singletons and the top ten take less than 8.5%. CDR1 is SQVTM, CDR2 ANQGSEA, per germline. With V trimmed by 5 bases and J by 4 bases, 8 bases remained unmatched. This CDR3 is built from 15 residues. The sample comprised PBMCs or T cells enriched from blood (not recorded which). This sequence was found in a woman in her 50s who had recovered from COVID-19. The rearrangement joins TRBV29-1 to TRBJ2-1; 10 nucleotides align to TRBD2. CDR3 DNA: TGCAGCGTTTTGGCTAGCGGGGGTAGATACAATGAGCAGTTCTTC. It is translated as CSVLASGGRYNEQFF.